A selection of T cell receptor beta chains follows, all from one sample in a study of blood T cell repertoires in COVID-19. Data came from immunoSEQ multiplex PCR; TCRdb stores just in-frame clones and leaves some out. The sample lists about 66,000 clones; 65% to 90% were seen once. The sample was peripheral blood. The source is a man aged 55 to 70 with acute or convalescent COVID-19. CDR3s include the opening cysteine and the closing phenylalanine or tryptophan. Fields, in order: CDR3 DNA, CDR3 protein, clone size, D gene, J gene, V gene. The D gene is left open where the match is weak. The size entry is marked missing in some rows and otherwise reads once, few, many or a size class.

TGCGCCAGCAGCCAAGATGTTCAGGGGTCGCAGCCCAGCTATGGCTACACCTTC | CASSQDVQGSQPSYGYTF | NA | NA | TRBJ1-2 | TRBV4-3
TGTGCCAGCAGCGTAGCTACCGGGACAGGGTATGGAGATGGCTACACCTTC | CASSVATGTGYGDGYTF | NA | TRBD1 | TRBJ1-2 | TRBV9
TGTGCCAGCAGCTTAGGACGCGGGAGCTACGAGCAGTACTTC | CASSLGRGSYEQYF | NA | TRBD2 | TRBJ2-7 | TRBV7-2
TGTGCCAGCAGCTTAATTCGCAGCGGGGAGCTGTTTTTT | CASSLIRSGELFF | NA | NA | TRBJ2-2 | TRBV11-3
TGTGCCAGCAGCTTAGGTGCAGGGTATGGCTATGGCTACACCTTC | CASSLGAGYGYGYTF | once | NA | TRBJ1-2 | TRBV7-2
TGTGCCAGCACGGCGACACTGAATCAGCCCCAGCATTTT | CASTATLNQPQHF | NA | NA | TRBJ1-5 | TRBV6-5
TGTGCCAGCAGCCGCCGGGCAGGGTTGAACACTGAAGCTTTCTTT | CASSRRAGLNTEAFF | NA | NA | TRBJ1-1 | TRBV7-9
TGTGCCAGTAGTCCCCGTTTGGGGGCTAGCAATCAGCCCCAGCATTTT | CASSPRLGASNQPQHF | NA | NA | TRBJ1-5 | TRBV19
TGTGCCAGCACCCTAGGGAGGGCTAACACTGAAGCTTTCTTT | CASTLGRANTEAFF | NA | NA | TRBJ1-1 | TRBV11-3
TGTGCCAGCAGCGACGAGGGACTAAGGGAGACCCAGTACTTC | CASSDEGLRETQYF | NA | TRBD2 | TRBJ2-5 | TRBV13
TGCGCCAGCTCCACAGATAGCAATCAGCCCCAGCATTTT | CASSTDSNQPQHF | few | NA | TRBJ1-5 | TRBV5-1
TGTGCCACCTCCGGGGGGTTTGACTATGGCTACACCTTC | CATSGGFDYGYTF | once | NA | TRBJ1-2 | TRBV24-1
TGTGCCACCAGTGCAGGGGGGAATCAGCCCCAGCATTTT | CATSAGGNQPQHF | NA | TRBD1 | TRBJ1-5 | TRBV24-1
TGTGCCAGCAGCCCCGGAAGGGGGGGACTCTCCAACGAGCAGTACTTC | CASSPGRGGLSNEQYF | NA | NA | TRBJ2-7 | TRBV5-4
TGTGCCAGCAGCCTCGGACAGGTGTCCTACAATGAGCAGTTCTTC | CASSLGQVSYNEQFF | NA | TRBD1 | TRBJ2-1 | TRBV5-8
TGTGCCAGCAGCCAACTCAGCGACGAGCAGTACTTC | CASSQLSDEQYF | NA | NA | TRBJ2-7 | TRBV3-1/TRBV3-2
TGTGCCAGCAGCCAACACCCAAGCGGGGGTCGGACTTCTAACTATGGCTACACCTTC | CASSQHPSGGRTSNYGYTF | NA | NA | TRBJ1-2 | TRBV3-1/TRBV3-2
TGTGCCAGCAGTGAGGAGGGAGTAGCGGGGGGGCCGGGAGAGACCCAGTACTTC | CASSEEGVAGGPGETQYF | NA | TRBD2 | TRBJ2-5 | TRBV2
TGTGCCAGCAGCTTACCCTGGACATCACGGTATGGCTACACCTTC | CASSLPWTSRYGYTF | NA | NA | TRBJ1-2 | TRBV7-9